Below are 22 T cell receptor beta chains sequenced from a single sample in a study of blood T cells in healthy people across ages. Combining a sample-barcoded 5' primer with a J-beta primer mix, a second PCR ran for roughly 7 to 12 cycles. TCRdb recomputed calls from the 5' RACE reads with MiXCR, one row per CDR3 protein. The sample includes a few hundred thousand distinct CDR3 sequences, roughly a quarter of them seen just once. These data also formed part of another study, on T cells of mothers and their children.

Sequencing was done on a sample of blood. Receptors were obtained from a boy aged 2-15 years in good health.

The V gene is TRBV18, the J gene TRBJ2-7, with D unresolved. V lost 2 bases, J lost 6 bases, and 11 bases lay in between. The germline gives CDR1 KGHSH, CDR2 LQKENI. The CDR3 consists of 13 residues. CDR3 sequence (DNA): TGTGCCAGCTCACCAGATGGGGTCGGCGAGCAGTACTTC. Protein: CASSPDGVGEQYF.

About this clonotype itself: The germline gene is not matched at one end of the junction; a read error may be the cause. V gene TRBV20-1 combines with J gene TRBJ2-2; D perhaps matches TRBD2 (7 bases). The CDR3 runs 14 residues. CDR1 and CDR2 from the germline V gene are DFQATT and SNEGSKA (reference sequence). The CDR3 sequence: CSASSSGGRDELLF. The CDR3 DNA sequence: TGCAGTGCTAGTAGTTCGGGGGGCCGAGATGAGTTACTTTTT.

The rearrangement links TRBV24-1 to TRBJ2-1, with 12 bases aligning to TRBD2. The V gene's germline CDR1 is KGHDR and CDR2 SFDVKD. The V segment lost 4 bases and the J segment 3 bases; nucleotides outside the gene matches: 3. The length of the CDR3 is 16 residues. The CDR3 sequence: CATSEGTSGLYNEQFF. The CDR3 DNA sequence: TGTGCCACCAGTGAAGGGACTAGCGGGCTCTACAATGAGCAGTTCTTC.

At least ten counts were recorded for this clonotype. V is TRBV10-3 and J is TRBJ2-3, with TRBD2 matching 10 bases. Germline lookup yields CDR1 ENHRY and CDR2 SYGVKD. The V and J ends lost 6 bases and 4 bases, in that order; junction bases with no gene match: 1. The CDR3 runs 13 residues. The DNA of the CDR3 is TGTGCCATCAGGGGGACTAGCGCAGATACGCAGTATTTT. Amino acids: CAIRGTSADTQYF.

The chain has TRBV7-8 and TRBJ2-1; unclear D gene. The CDR3 loop spans 15 amino acids. The germline V gene has CDR1 SGHVS and CDR2 FQNEAQ. V lost 0 bases, J lost 7 bases, and 13 bases lay in between. DNA of the CDR3: TGTGCCAGCAGCTTAGCCGAGGCGGCAAGGAATGAGCAGTTCTTC. It translates to CASSLAEAARNEQFF.

This rearrangement joins TRBV19 to TRBJ1-1; D perhaps matches TRBD1 (5 bases). CDR3 length: 14 amino acids. The V gene's germline CDR1 is LNHDA and CDR2 SQIVND (reference sequence). V gave up 3 bases and J gave up 3 bases, with 11 bases separating them. CDR3 nucleotides: TGTGCCAGTAGTATCGAAGGGGTATACACTGAAGCTTTCTTT. This sequence encodes CASSIEGVYTEAFF.

This clonotype occurred a few times. The J gene is TRBJ1-2, the V gene TRBV3-1; 8 bases match TRBD1. This CDR3 has 16 residues. Germline V gene lookup returns CDR1 LGHDT and CDR2 YNNKEL (reference sequence). Germline trimming cut 6 bases from V and 2 bases from J; bases unmatched to any gene: 11. This CDR3 is CASSLSGQVLNYGYTF. The CDR3 DNA reads as TGTGCCAGCAGTCTTTCGGGACAGGTACTGAACTATGGCTACACCTTC.

The rearrangement uses TRBV27 and TRBJ2-7; D is possibly TRBD1 (5 bases). This CDR3 has 14 residues. V was pared by 3 bases and J by 0 bases, with 9 bases between. Per germline, CDR1 MNHEY and CDR2 SMNVEV (reference sequence). The CDR3 reads CASSFQGSSYEQYF. In DNA form, the CDR3 reads TGTGCCAGCAGTTTTCAGGGAAGCTCCTACGAGCAGTACTTC.

The chain joins TRBV29-1 to TRBJ1-1; no clear D gene. In germline, CDR1 is SQVTM, CDR2 ANQGSEA. CDR3 length: 15 amino acids. Between the trimmed V and J ends, which lost 4 bases and 3 bases, there was a span of 18 bases. CDR3 loop: CSVVNPLRLYTEAFF. The CDR3 nucleotides are TGCAGCGTTGTTAACCCCCTGAGGCTGTACACTGAAGCTTTCTTT.

The chain joins TRBV20-1 to TRBJ1-2, with TRBD1 as a possible D gene (5 bases). The V end was cut by 6 bases, the J end by 0 bases, with 14 bases between. The length of the CDR3 is 14 residues. Per germline, CDR1 DFQATT and CDR2 SNEGSKA (reference sequence). CDR3 sequence reads: CSARTTIANYGYTF. As DNA, the CDR3 is TGCAGTGCCAGGACAACGATTGCTAACTATGGCTACACCTTC.

In this sample, this clonotype turned up a few times. The rearrangement uses TRBV12-3 or TRBV12-4 and TRBJ1-5; D is unresolved. The CDR3 loop spans 14 amino acids. V lost 6 bases to trimming and J lost 0 bases, with 9 bases between them. The CDR3 spells CASSRGYSNQPQHF. In nucleotides, the CDR3 is TGTGCCAGCAGCCGGGGTTATAGCAATCAGCCCCAGCATTTT.

The chain combines TRBV12-3 or TRBV12-4 with TRBJ2-5, with a possible D match to TRBD2 (5 bases). The V gene lost 8 bases and the J gene lost 5 bases, with 15 bases spanning the gap. This CDR3 has 13 residues. The CDR3 sequence: CASGSWERETQYF. CDR3 bases: TGTGCCAGCGGAAGTTGGGAGAGGGAGACCCAGTACTTC.

V usage is TRBV6-5 and J usage is TRBJ1-2; D remains unclear. There are 12 residues in the CDR3. The V gene's germline CDR1 is MNHEY and CDR2 SVGAGI. Trimming shortened V by 2 bases and J by 4 bases, and 5 bases separated the two germline ends. The CDR3 sequence is CASSYAGYGYTF. Written as DNA, the CDR3 is TGTGCCAGCAGTTACGCGGGCTATGGCTACACCTTC.

There are a few counts of this clonotype. This sequence joins TRBV20-1 and TRBJ2-1; tentative D call: TRBD1 (6 bases). Gene TRBJ2-7 matches the end of the DNA better, so the J call may be wrong. In germline, CDR1 is DFQATT, CDR2 SNEGSKA (reference sequence). The CDR3 spans 16 residues. CDR3 DNA: TGCAGTGCTAGACCCCAGGGGAGAAGGGGGATCTACGAGCAGTACTTC. Protein sequence: CSARPQGRRGIYEQYF.

The chain carries TRBV24-1 and TRBJ2-1; the D is unclear. V lost 4 bases and J 6 bases, leaving 9 bases between the germline ends. There are 13 residues in the CDR3. CDR1 KGHDR and CDR2 SFDVKD come from the germline V gene. Here the CDR3 reads CATSEPNFNEQFF. CDR3 coding DNA: TGTGCCACCAGTGAGCCGAACTTCAATGAGCAGTTCTTC.

This clonotype has only a few counts. The rearrangement links TRBV12-5 to TRBJ2-1; D remains unclear. CDR3 size: 14 residues. Trimming cost V 2 bases and J 4 bases, with 9 bases left between them. CDR1 and CDR2 (germline): LGHNT, FRNRAP. CDR3 sequence (DNA): TGTGCTAGTGGTTTGTTCCCTGGGTACAATGAGCAGTTCTTC. Amino acids: CASGLFPGYNEQFF.

This chain links TRBV27 with TRBJ2-5, with no clear D. Trimming stripped 5 bases from V and 4 bases from J, with 14 bases between. Germline V CDR1 and CDR2: MNHEY, SMNVEV (reference sequence). The CDR3 consists of 14 residues. The CDR3 coding sequence is TGTGCCAGCAGTCCACTTCTGGGCCTAGAGACCCAGTACTTC. Translation: CASSPLLGLETQYF.

The chain employs TRBV7-9 and TRBJ2-5; D possibly corresponds to TRBD2 (5 bases). The end of the DNA is better explained by TRBJ2-7, so the J call may be wrong. Per the germline V gene, CDR1 is SEHNR and CDR2 is FQNEAQ (reference sequence). The CDR3 has 15 residues. CDR3 bases: TGTGCCAGCAGCTTAGCCGGACGGAGGTTGGCCGAGCAGTACTTC. It yields the protein CASSLAGRRLAEQYF.

The J gene is TRBJ2-3, the V gene TRBV3-1, with 9 bases that match TRBD2. V was clipped by 4 bases and J by 4 bases; unmatched bases: 6. This CDR3 has 15 amino acids. Germline CDR1 is LGHDT and CDR2 is YNNKEL (reference sequence). CDR3 amino acids: CASSRGGVFADTQYF. The CDR3 region has the DNA TGTGCCAGCAGCCGCGGGGGGGTGTTCGCAGATACGCAGTATTTT.

This clonotype was observed at least ten times. This CDR3 is CASSPLTYDEKLFF. CDR3 DNA sequence: TGCGCCAGCAGCCCACTAACTTACGATGAAAAACTGTTTTTT. The chain couples TRBV4-3 to TRBJ1-4; D not certain. The V end was cut by 4 bases, the J end by 6 bases, with 12 bases between. There are 14 residues in the CDR3. Germline CDR1 and CDR2: LGHNA and YSLEER.

This clonotype occurred a few times. The V and J genes are TRBV5-1 and TRBJ2-4; TRBD1 might be the D (5 bases). V was shortened by 1 base and J by 2 bases, with 7 bases between the two germline ends. The CDR3 has 14 amino acids. Germline lookup yields CDR1 SGHRS and CDR2 YFSETQ. CDR3 nucleotide sequence: TGCGCCAGCAGCTTGTCAGGGTCCAAAAACATTCAGTACTTC. Protein: CASSLSGSKNIQYF.

This clonotype was seen only a few times. One end of the junction varies from germline; a read error may be responsible. The genes are TRBV6-2 or TRBV6-3 and TRBJ2-5; 13 bases align to TRBD2. Germline assignment: CDR1 MNHEY and CDR2 SVGEGT. The CDR3 has 15 amino acids. CDR3 sequence: CAGSDGLAGVGTQYF. In DNA, the CDR3 is TGTGCCGGCAGTGACGGACTAGCGGGAGTGGGGACCCAGTACTTC.